The present T cell receptor beta chain was sequenced within a study of shared clonotypes between healthy human individuals (dated by TCRdb to the early 2020s). In the study overall: A few men and a couple of women, aged 18 to 49 years, made up the cohort. For each donor, three plates each were used for CD4 naive and CD4 memory, two plates were used for CD8 naive, and one plate was used for CD8 memory. To increase sequencing depth and limit assay-specific biases, different laboratories used diverse techniques to prepare libraries and sequence TCR repertoires. To estimate repertoire size and how much clonotypes are shared between individuals, the study performed deep sequencing of blood TCR repertoires from roughly five healthy adults. Leukapheresis yielded between about 0.9 and 9.5 billion PBMCs per donor.

Regarding this clone: Its binding antigen is unknown. Qualities for individual bases were not recorded, and no much larger clone is one base off.

Using the deep immunoSEQ assay, multiplex PCR amplified TCR CDR3 regions from genomic DNA. For each cell subset, the extracted genomic DNA was distributed evenly across all wells of several immunoSEQ 96-well plates, and each plate served as one replicate. For sorted subsets, roughly 200 ng of genomic DNA, equivalent to 30,000 or so T cell genomes, went into each replicate PCR. The purified libraries were quantified using a Qubit 3.0 fluorometer, sized with a Bioanalyzer 2100, and then quantified again using the KAPA Library Quantification kit. Every immunoSEQ 96-well plate was sequenced on a dedicated single-read 150-cycle Illumina NextSeq 550 flow cell. The study's own analysis went as follows. The immunoSEQ output contained only junctional sequences without quality scores, so filtering could not match that applied to full-length reads. Sequences were annotated with PyIR, a Python wrapper for IgBLAST v1.9, using IMGT germline references to assign V/J genes and CDR3. Any read was removed if the V/J assignment was weak (E-value above 1e-6), the CDR3 was missing, or the read contained stop codons, out-of-frame junctions, or ambiguous translated residues. V3J clonotypes were defined as sequences sharing an identical inferred V gene, J gene, and CDR3 amino acid sequence. The percentage overlap between two repertoires was calculated by dividing the number of shared unique clonotypes by the size of the smaller repertoire. Three approaches were used to assess repertoire richness: RTK rarefaction, the Chao1 estimator, and Recon v2.1 estimates of unobserved clonotypes. OLGA was used to compute generation probabilities for all TCRbeta clonotypes that the gDNA method yielded from a handful of donors. What TCRdb holds here is the immuneACCESS table cut down to in-frame rearrangements. Part of the clones is not present; checked against another copy, under half of the missing clones reflect an unresolved V gene, and the others are unexplained. V, J and clone size reflect that table, while D and trimming were determined from the DNA. Recorded for this sample are a few million clones; over 90% of them occurred a single time. The ten largest clones represent approximately 0.4% of the sample.

The junction carries 9 bases between V and J, which are trimmed by 2 bases and 4 bases respectively. The CDR3 numbers 13 residues from cysteine through phenylalanine. Just the 39-base CDR3 DNA is kept, in frame starting at base 1. From the germline V gene (reference sequence), CDR1 is WNHNN and CDR2 is SYGVQD. Broad study findings and their caveats: Incomplete sequencing was indicated by rarefaction of sorted-subset datasets, despite the large sequencing depth. Compared with non-shared clonotypes, clonotypes shared by all four sorted-subset donors had higher generation probabilities. Naive subsets generally had larger estimated clonotype richness than memory subsets. Because the study included a small number of donors, the genetic and exposure-history diversity represented was limited. Sampling was restricted to blood, and TCR repertoires in tissue are likely to differ from TCR repertoires in blood. Based on pairwise subsampling, the degree of clonotype sharing among donors was expected to be affected by sequencing depth. About 5% of naive CD4, around 4% of naive CD8, approximately 2% of memory CD4, and 0.35% to 0.4% of memory CD8 clonotypes were shared across a few donors.

Healthy HIV-negative adults with no recently reported acute infections or vaccinations were included as donors. Every donor was a Caucasian adult residing in Nashville, Tennessee, USA. Magnetic negative selection was used to enrich CD4+ T cells, after which naive cells were positively selected on CD45RA and the negative fraction became the memory subset. After blood collection by leukapheresis, PBMCs were isolated using Ficoll-Histopaque density gradient centrifugation and then cryopreserved in the vapor phase of liquid nitrogen. Analytical flow cytometry was used to check the purity and quantity of every magnetically sorted T cell population. Genomic DNA was isolated from each sorted fraction and quantified by UV absorbance on a Nanodrop 2000c.

Sequencing was performed on naive CD4+ T cells from PBMCs. Explained via the paper, the cell subset or site label denotes: CD45RA+ positively selected. The sequence is built from TRBV10-1 and TRBJ2-7; the D region possibly corresponds to TRBD1 (5 bases align). The receptor was derived from a man between 18 and 29 years old in good health. Some clones in this sample may be carry-over from other donors' samples. The nucleotides read TGCGCCAGCAGTGAGGACCCAGGGTACGAGCAGTACTTC. Its protein product is CASSEDPGYEQYF.